This TCR beta chain was identified during a study of blood T cell repertoires in COVID-19. Assay: immunoSEQ multiplex PCR; the TCRdb copy retains only in-frame clones and omits some. The sample carries about 190,000 clones, roughly nine tenths recorded once. Per germline, CDR1 GTSNPN and CDR2 SVGIG (reference sequence). The trim removed 1 base at V and 1 base at J, leaving 10 bases unmatched. This CDR3 has 17 residues. Input material: peripheral blood. V and J are TRBV30 and TRBJ2-3; 8 nucleotides align to TRBD1. The clonotype originates from a man aged 25 to 45 with acute or convalescent COVID-19. The CDR3 is CAWSEVQGAQGTDTQYF. CDR3 in DNA: TGTGCCTGGAGTGAGGTGCAGGGGGCACAAGGCACAGATACGCAGTATTTT. The full variable domain, rest sourced from reference TRBV30 and TRBJ2-3, is SQTIHQWPATLVQPVGSPLSLECTVEGTSNPNLYWYRQAAGRGLQLLFYSVGIGQISSEVPQNLSASRPQDRQFILSSKKLLLSDSGFYLCAWSEVQGAQGTDTQYFGPGTRLTVL.